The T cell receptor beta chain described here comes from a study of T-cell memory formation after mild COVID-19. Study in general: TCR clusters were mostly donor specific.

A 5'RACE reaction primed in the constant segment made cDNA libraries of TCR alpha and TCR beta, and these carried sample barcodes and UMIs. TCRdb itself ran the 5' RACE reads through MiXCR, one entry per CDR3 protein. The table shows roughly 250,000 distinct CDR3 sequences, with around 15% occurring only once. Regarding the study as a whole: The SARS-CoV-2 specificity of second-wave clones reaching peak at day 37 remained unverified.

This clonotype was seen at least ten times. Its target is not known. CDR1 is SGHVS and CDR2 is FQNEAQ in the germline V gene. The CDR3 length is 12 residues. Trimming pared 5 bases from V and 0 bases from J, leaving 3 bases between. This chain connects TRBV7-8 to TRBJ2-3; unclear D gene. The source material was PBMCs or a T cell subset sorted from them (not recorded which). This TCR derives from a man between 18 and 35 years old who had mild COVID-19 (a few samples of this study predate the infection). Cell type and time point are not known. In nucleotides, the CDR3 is TGTGCCAGCAGCGCCAGCACAGATACGCAGTATTTT. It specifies CASSASTDTQYF.